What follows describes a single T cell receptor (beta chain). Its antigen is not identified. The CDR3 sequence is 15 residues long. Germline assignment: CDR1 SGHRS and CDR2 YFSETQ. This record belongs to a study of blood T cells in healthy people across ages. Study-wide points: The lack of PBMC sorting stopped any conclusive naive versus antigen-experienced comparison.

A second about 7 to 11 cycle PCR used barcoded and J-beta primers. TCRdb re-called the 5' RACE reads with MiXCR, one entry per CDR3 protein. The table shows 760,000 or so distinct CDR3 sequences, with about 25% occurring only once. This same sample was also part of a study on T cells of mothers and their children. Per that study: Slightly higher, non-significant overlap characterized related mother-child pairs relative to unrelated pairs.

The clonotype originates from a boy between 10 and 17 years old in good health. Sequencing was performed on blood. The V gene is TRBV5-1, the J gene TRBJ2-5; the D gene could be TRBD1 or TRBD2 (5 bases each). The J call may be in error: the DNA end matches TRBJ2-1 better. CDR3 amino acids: CACMGGQGRYNEQFF. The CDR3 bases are TGCGCCTGTATGGGTGGACAAGGGAGATACAATGAGCAGTTCTTC.